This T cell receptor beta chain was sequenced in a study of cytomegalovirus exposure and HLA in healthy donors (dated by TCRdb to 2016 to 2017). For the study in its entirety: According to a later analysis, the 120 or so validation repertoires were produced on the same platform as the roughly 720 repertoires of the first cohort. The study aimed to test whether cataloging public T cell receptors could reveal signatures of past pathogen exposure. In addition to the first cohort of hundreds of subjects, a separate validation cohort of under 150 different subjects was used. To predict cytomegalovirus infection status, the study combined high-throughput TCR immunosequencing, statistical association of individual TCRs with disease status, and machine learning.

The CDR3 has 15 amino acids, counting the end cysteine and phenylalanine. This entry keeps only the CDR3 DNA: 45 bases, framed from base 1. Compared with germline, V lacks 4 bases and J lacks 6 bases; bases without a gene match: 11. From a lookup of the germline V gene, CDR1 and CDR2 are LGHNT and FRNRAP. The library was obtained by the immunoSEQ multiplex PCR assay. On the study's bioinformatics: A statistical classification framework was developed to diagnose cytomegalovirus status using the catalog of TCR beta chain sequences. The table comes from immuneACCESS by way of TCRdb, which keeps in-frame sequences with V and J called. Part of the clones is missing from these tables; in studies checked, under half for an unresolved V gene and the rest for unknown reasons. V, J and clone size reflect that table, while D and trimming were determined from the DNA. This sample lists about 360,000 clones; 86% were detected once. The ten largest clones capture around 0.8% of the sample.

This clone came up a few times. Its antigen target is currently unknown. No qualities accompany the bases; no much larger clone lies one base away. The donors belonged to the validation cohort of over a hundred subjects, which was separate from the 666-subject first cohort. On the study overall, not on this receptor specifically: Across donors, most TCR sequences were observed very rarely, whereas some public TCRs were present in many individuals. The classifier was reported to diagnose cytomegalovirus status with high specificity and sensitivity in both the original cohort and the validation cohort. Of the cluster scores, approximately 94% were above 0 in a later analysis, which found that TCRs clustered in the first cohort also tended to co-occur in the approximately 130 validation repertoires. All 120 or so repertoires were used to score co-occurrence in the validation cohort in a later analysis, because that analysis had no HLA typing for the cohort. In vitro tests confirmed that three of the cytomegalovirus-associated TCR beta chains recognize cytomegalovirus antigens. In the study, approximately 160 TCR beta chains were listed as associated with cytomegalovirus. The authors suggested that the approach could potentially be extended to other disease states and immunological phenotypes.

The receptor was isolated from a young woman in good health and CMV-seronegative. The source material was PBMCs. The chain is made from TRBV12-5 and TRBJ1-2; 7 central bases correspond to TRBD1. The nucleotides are TGTGCTAGTGGTTCCCCGACGACAGGGCTAGATGGCTACACCTTC. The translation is CASGSPTTGLDGYTF.